The clone carrying this T cell receptor beta chain was counted a few times. Its antigen is unidentified. This sample was included in a study of regulatory T cells in long-lasting Graves disease. Noted time point: newly diagnosed GD, antithyroid drugs for less than 3 months. Construction of the TCR library relied on RNA isolated from PBMCs. Whole-study results and caveats: The TCR repertoire of persistent Graves' patients was less diverse than that of newly diagnosed ones. TRBV28, TRBJ1-2 and TRBJ2-5 emerged as the favored segments in persistent disease. Sampling was limited to peripheral blood rather than thyroid tissue.

Through Arm-PCR of CDR3 regions and iRepertoire HTBI primers, TCR beta libraries were built. Per the original data handling: Identified segments across samples numbered 60 or so TRBV and approximately 13 TRBJ. In TCRdb, the multiplex PCR reads were re-called with MiXCR into one record per CDR3 protein. V and J calls and clone size were set by TCRdb, not the authors. The repertoire has under 300,000 distinct CDR3 sequences, around 20% of them found once; the top ten carry approximately 15%. This CDR3 region has 16 residues. Germline CDR1 reads LGHDT; CDR2 reads YNNKEL (reference sequence). The V and J ends lost 1 base and 4 bases respectively, with 14 bases between them.

The chain links TRBV3-1 to TRBJ2-1; D is unclear. The sequenced sample was peripheral blood mononuclear cells (PBMCs), obtained at new diagnosis, from a patient treated with antithyroid drugs. The sequence came from a female donor with Graves disease. CDR3 in DNA: TGTGCCAGCAGCCAAGGTCGTAGCTCAGGTTACAATGAGCAGTTCTTC. Its protein is CASSQGRSSGYNEQFF.